This T cell receptor (beta chain) comes out of a study of T cells in Graves' hyperthyroidism and ophthalmopathy. Ten or more counts support this clonotype. This CDR3 contains 12 residues. V was pared by 2 bases and J by 3 bases, with 8 bases between. Germline V CDR1 and CDR2: DFQATT, SNEGSKA (reference sequence). TCR beta CDR3 region amplification was performed from RNA transcripts. Carried out on the TCR CDR3, a first-round RT-PCR used the HTBI primer set. TCRdb reprocessed the multiplex PCR reads with MiXCR, giving one entry per CDR3 protein. The data contain 500,000 to 600,000 distinct CDR3 sequences, about 20% of them singletons.

This clonotype was sampled from a man aged 35 to 55 with Graves' ophthalmopathy. Sequenced: blood. The chain has TRBV20-1 and TRBJ2-7; perhaps D is TRBD1 or TRBD2 (5 bases each). The CDR3 DNA reads as TGCAGTGCTAGACAGGGAGTCTACGAGCAGTACTTC. Its translation is CSARQGVYEQYF.